A single T cell receptor (beta chain) is shown here with its context. The table lists this clonotype with many counts. Its specific antigen is unknown. The record has no base qualities; no much larger clone is one base away. Sequencing was performed on an Illumina HiSeq 2500. Quantitative 5'-RACE with molecular barcodes was the method used to prepare the TCR beta libraries. Per the authors' processing: A new computational method, built on a probabilistic model of VDJ rearrangement, was used to identify disease-linked TCR variants. In TCRdb, the public reads were trimmed at Q25 with fastp and aligned with MiXCR, with productive beta chains retained. Records with the same CDR3 protein are collapsed into one entry carrying the most frequent genes and DNA. TCRdb, not the original authors, processed these V and J calls. A total of fewer than 450,000 distinct CDR3 sequences appear in this sample, 15% to 20% of them only once. The top ten clones comprise 1% of the sample.

Looking up the germline V gene yields CDR1 ENHRY and CDR2 SYGVKD. Deletion took 7 bases off V and 6 bases off J, with a span of 11 bases between the germline ends. The CDR3 runs 12 amino acids, cysteine and phenylalanine included. CDR3 DNA only is kept here, 36 bases in frame from base 1. The data were obtained in a study of CD8 T cells in ankylosing spondylitis (dated by TCRdb to between 2016 and 2019). General notes on the study: To find TCR variants linked to disease, the study profiled T cell receptor beta repertoires in ankylosing spondylitis patients and healthy donors. Samples of peripheral blood were taken, and for ankylosing spondylitis patients, synovial fluid was collected as well. The full study cohort was made up of about 24 ankylosing spondylitis patients and about a hundred healthy donors.

The paper as a whole reports these results and caveats: The disease-linked clones were reported as significantly enriched in matched synovial fluid samples from ankylosing spondylitis patients. Blood from ankylosing spondylitis patients appeared to be characterized by a TCR beta motif made up of 8 or 9 highly homologous amino acid variants. Some motif variants had previously been reported in the synovial fluid and blood of reactive arthritis patients, which suggests shared mechanisms of disease initiation. The disease-linked clones had a CD8+ phenotype and were found at relatively low frequencies in peripheral blood.

The rearranged segments are TRBV10-3 and TRBJ2-3, with no confidently assigned D gene. The TCR originated in a male donor with ankylosing spondylitis. The source material was blood, either unsorted or a sorted T cell fraction (not recorded which). The DNA sequence is given as TGTGCCATCACCCCAAATGGGGATACGCAGTATTTT. Translated, it reads CAITPNGDTQYF.